This TCR beta chain was observed in a study of blood T cell repertoires in COVID-19. At the level of the study: Samples taken during acute and convalescent COVID-19 were collected in the United States, Italy and Spain.

Per the study methods: Amplification from reference gene primers served as the basis for estimated nucleated cell counts. Libraries were prepared by immunoSEQ multiplex PCR; TCRdb keeps only in-frame clonotypes and omits some of them. D and trimming were read from the DNA, whereas the V and J calls and clone size are those reported in that table. Found here are about 21,000 clones, around 92% of them singletons; the top ten hold 7% to 8.5%. Trimming took 7 bases from V and 2 from J, leaving 10 bases between them. This CDR3 comprises 13 residues. The chain uses TRBV12-3 or TRBV12-4 and TRBJ2-3; D is perhaps TRBD1 (5 bases). Sequenced: peripheral blood. The source is a man aged 65 to 85 with active COVID-19. CDR3 protein: CASKPGSTDTQYF. CDR3 nucleotides: TGTGCCAGCAAGCCAGGGTCCACAGATACGCAGTATTTT.